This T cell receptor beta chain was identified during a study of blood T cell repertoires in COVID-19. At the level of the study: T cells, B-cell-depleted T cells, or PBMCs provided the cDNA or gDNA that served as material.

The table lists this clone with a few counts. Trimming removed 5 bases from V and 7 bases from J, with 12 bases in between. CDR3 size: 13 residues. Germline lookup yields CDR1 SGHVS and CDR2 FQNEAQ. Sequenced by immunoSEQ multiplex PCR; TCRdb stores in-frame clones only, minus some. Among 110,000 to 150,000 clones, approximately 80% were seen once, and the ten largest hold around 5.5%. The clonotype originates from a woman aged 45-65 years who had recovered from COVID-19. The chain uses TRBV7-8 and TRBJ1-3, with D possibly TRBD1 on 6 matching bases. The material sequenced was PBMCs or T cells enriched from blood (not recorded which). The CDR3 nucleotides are TGTGCCAGCAGCCCCGAGGGGGGGAACACCATATATTTT. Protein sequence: CASSPEGGNTIYF.